This T cell receptor (beta chain) was found in a study of cytomegalovirus exposure and HLA in healthy donors. This CDR3 is built from 14 residues. The germline V gene has CDR1 SGDLS and CDR2 YYNGEE. V shed 0 bases and J shed 8 bases, with 12 bases lying between them. The PCR contained 60 Vbeta and 13 Jbeta primers. TCRdb's table, derived via immunoSEQ multiplex PCR, lists solely in-frame clones and lacks some. The table shows approximately 150,000 clones, with 87% occurring only once. The clonotype originates from a woman younger than 45 in good health and CMV-seronegative. The rearrangement joins TRBV9 to TRBJ1-3; D remains unclear. The sequenced sample was PBMCs. The CDR3, as DNA: TGTGCCAGCAGCGTAGAAGGTAGTGAGGACACCATATATTTT. This sequence encodes CASSVEGSEDTIYF.